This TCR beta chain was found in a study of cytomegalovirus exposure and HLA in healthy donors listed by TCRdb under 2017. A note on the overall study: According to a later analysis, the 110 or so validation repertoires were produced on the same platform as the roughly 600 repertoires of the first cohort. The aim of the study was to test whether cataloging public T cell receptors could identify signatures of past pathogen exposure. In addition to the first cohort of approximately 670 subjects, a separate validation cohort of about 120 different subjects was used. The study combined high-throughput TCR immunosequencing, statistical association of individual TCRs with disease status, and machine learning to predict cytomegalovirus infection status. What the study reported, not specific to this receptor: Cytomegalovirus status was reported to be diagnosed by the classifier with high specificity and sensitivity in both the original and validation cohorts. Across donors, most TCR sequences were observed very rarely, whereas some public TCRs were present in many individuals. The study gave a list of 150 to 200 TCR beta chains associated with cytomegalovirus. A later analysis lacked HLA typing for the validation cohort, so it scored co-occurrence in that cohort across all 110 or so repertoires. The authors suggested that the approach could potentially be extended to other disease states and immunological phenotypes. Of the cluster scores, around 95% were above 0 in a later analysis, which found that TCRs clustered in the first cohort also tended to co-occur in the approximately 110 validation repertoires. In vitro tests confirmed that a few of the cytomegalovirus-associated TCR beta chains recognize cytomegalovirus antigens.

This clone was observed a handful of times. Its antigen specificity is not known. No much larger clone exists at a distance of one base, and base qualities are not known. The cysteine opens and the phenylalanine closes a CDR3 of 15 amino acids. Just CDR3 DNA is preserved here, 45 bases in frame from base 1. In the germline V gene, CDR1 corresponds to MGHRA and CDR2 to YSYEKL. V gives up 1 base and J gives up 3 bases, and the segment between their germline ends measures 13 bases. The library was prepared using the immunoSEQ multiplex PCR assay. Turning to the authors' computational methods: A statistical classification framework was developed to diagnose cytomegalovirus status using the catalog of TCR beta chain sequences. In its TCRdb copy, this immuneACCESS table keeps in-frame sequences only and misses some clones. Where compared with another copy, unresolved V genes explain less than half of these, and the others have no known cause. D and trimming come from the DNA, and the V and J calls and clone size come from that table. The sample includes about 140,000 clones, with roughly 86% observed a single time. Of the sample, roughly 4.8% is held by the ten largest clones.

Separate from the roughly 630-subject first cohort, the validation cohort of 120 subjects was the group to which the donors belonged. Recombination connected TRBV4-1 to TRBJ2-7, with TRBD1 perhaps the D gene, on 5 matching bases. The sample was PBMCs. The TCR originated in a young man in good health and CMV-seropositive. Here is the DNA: TGCGCCAGCAGCCAAGTATCAGCAGGGAACTACGAGCAGTACTTC. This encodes CASSQVSAGNYEQYF.